A selection of T cell receptor beta chains follows, all from one sample in a study of blood T cell repertoires in COVID-19. Clones were sequenced by immunoSEQ multiplex PCR, and TCRdb holds only the in-frame ones, with some missing. The repertoire consists of about 140,000 clones, with 80% to 90% occurring once and the leading ten covering 4% to 4.5%. The sequenced material came from peripheral blood. Every receptor here comes from a woman aged 40 to 49 with acute or convalescent COVID-19. Both conserved end residues are part of each CDR3. The D gene is left open where the match is weak. Rows may omit the clone size; those that give it use once, few, many or a size class.

j_call v_call clone_size d_call cdr3_nt cdr3_aa
TRBJ1-1 TRBV18 - - TGTGCCAGCTCACCACAGGGAGGGGACACTGAAGCTTTCTTT CASSPQGGDTEAFF
TRBJ2-1 TRBV7-9 - - TGTGCCAGCAGCCCCACAGGGATCAAGCAGTTCTTC CASSPTGIKQFF
TRBJ1-5 TRBV27 - TRBD1 TGTGCCAGCAGTTCTAGCCCACAGGGGGCGAGGCAGCCCCAGCATTTT CASSSSPQGARQPQHF
TRBJ1-1 TRBV5-1 - - TGCGCCAGCAGCTCCTCGGGGTTCAGCACTGAAGCTTTCTTT CASSSSGFSTEAFF
TRBJ2-1 TRBV18 - - TGTGCCAGCTCAGACAGCGTCTCAAGCTCCTACAATGAGCAGTTCTTC CASSDSVSSSYNEQFF
TRBJ2-3 TRBV19 - TRBD2 TGTGCCAGTAGTTCAAGGACTAGCGGGAGCACAGATACGCAGTATTTT CASSSRTSGSTDTQYF
TRBJ2-2 TRBV5-1 - TRBD2 TGCGCCAGCAGCACCTCGGGGGGGAAGACCGGGGAGCTGTTTTTT CASSTSGGKTGELFF
TRBJ2-3 TRBV18 few TRBD1 TGTGCCAGCTCACCAACAGGGGGCTCGACAGATACGCAGTATTTT CASSPTGGSTDTQYF
TRBJ1-4 TRBV19 once - TGTGCCAGTAGAGTCAATACAGGAGCAACTAATGAAAAACTGTTTTTT CASRVNTGATNEKLFF
TRBJ1-5 TRBV3-1/TRBV3-2 - - TGTGCCAGCAGCCAATGGGAGGGTCAGCCCCAGCATTTT CASSQWEGQPQHF
TRBJ2-2 TRBV4-3 - TRBD1 TGCGCCAGCAGCCCCTTAGCCGGGACAGGGATTACCGGGGAGCTGTTTTTT CASSPLAGTGITGELFF
TRBJ1-2 TRBV4-3 - - TGCGCCAGCAGCCCTGGACGGATACTTGAGGGCTATGGCTACACCTTC CASSPGRILEGYGYTF
TRBJ1-2 TRBV5-1 - - TGCGCCAGCAGCTCTAGATCCAGGGGTCAATATGGCTACACCTTC CASSSRSRGQYGYTF
TRBJ2-7 TRBV7-2 - TRBD2 TGTGCCAGCAGCTTAGCTAGCGGGAGTATCTACGAGCAGTACTTC CASSLASGSIYEQYF
TRBJ2-7 TRBV11-2 - - TGTGCCAGCAGCCGAGCTACAGGCGAGCAGTACTTC CASSRATGEQYF
TRBJ2-3 TRBV7-2 - - TGTGCCAGCAGCTTGGTGCGGGTACTACTCACAGATACGCAGTATTTT CASSLVRVLLTDTQYF
TRBJ2-3 TRBV11-2 - TRBD2 TGTGCCAGCAGCGCAAGAAAAGTGGGGGGGAGCACAGATACGCAGTATTTT CASSARKVGGSTDTQYF
TRBJ2-4 TRBV7-9 - - TGTGCCAGCAGCTTGGATTCAGGACTAAACATTCAGTACTTC CASSLDSGLNIQYF
TRBJ2-7 TRBV30 - - TGTGCCTGGAGTGTGGTGGGCCTCCAACACCTTTACGAGCAGTACTTC CAWSVVGLQHLYEQYF
TRBJ1-5 TRBV7-2 - TRBD1 TGTGCCAGCAGCTTTTGGGACAGCAAAAGTCAGCCCCAGCATTTT CASSFWDSKSQPQHF
TRBJ1-3 TRBV18 few - TGTGCCAGCTCACCGGAGGAATTCTCTGGAAACACCATATATTTT CASSPEEFSGNTIYF
TRBJ2-3 TRBV18 - TRBD2 TGTGCCAGCTCACCCGCCGGGGGACTAGGTCCAGATACGCAGTATTTT CASSPAGGLGPDTQYF
TRBJ2-4 TRBV5-4 - TRBD1 TGTGCCAGCAGCTCATCGGACAGGGGGCACATTCAGTACTTC CASSSSDRGHIQYF
TRBJ2-7 TRBV7-8 - - TGTGCCAGCAGCTTATCGACAGAGTCCTACGAGCAGTACTTC CASSLSTESYEQYF
TRBJ1-1 TRBV5-8 - - TGTGCCAGCAGCTTGCCAACGGGACTGGGAATGCCTGAAGCTTTCTTT CASSLPTGLGMPEAFF
TRBJ2-7 TRBV10-2 - - TGCGCCAGCAGTGGGAGCTCCTACGAGCAGTACTTC CASSGSSYEQYF
TRBJ2-7 TRBV19 - TRBD1 TGTGCCATTTCGCCGGGACAGGGGCCCAGCTCCTACGAGCAGTACTTC CAISPGQGPSSYEQYF
TRBJ2-7 TRBV7-9 few TRBD1 TGTGCCAGCAGCTTAAGTTTAGGGGGACAGGACGAGCAGTACTTC CASSLSLGGQDEQYF
TRBJ2-7 TRBV30 - - TGTGCCTGGAGTCTCAGGTTATTTTACGAGCAGTACTTC CAWSLRLFYEQYF
TRBJ1-6 TRBV7-8 - - TGTGCCAGCAGCTTAGCCCAAGCGAGACTTTTGAATTCACCCCTCCACTTT CASSLAQARLLNSPLHF
TRBJ2-5 TRBV12-5 - TRBD2 TGTGCTAGTGTCCCTAGCGGGGGGTCCCAAGAGACCCAGTACTTC CASVPSGGSQETQYF
TRBJ2-3 TRBV6-5 - TRBD1 TGTGCCAGCACCACAGGGGGGGATACGCAGTATTTT CASTTGGDTQYF
TRBJ1-1 TRBV6-5 - - TGTGCCAGCCAGGGGACCCCGGGGGAAGCTTTCTTT CASQGTPGEAFF
TRBJ2-2 TRBV5-4 - TRBD2 TGTGCCAGCACCAGGACTAGCGGGGGGGCGAACACCGGGGAGCTGTTTTTT CASTRTSGGANTGELFF
TRBJ1-5 TRBV6-6 - - TGTGCCAGCAGTTACTCTGAGCGGGATCAGCCCCAGCATTTT CASSYSERDQPQHF
TRBJ2-7 TRBV6-5 few - TGTGCCAGCACCCAGGCCGATATGTACGAGCAGTACTTC CASTQADMYEQYF
TRBJ1-2 TRBV5-1 - TRBD1 TGCGCCAGCAGCTCTGGGACAGGGGTGGATGGCTACACCTTC CASSSGTGVDGYTF
TRBJ2-7 TRBV2 few TRBD1 TGTGCCAGCACCGAAGTCCCGGGACAGGGATACGAGCAGTACTTC CASTEVPGQGYEQYF
TRBJ2-2 TRBV21-1 - - TGTGCCAGCAGCTCTCGCCAGGGGGGACAGGGCACGAACACCGGGGAGCTGTTTTTT CASSSRQGGQGTNTGELFF
TRBJ2-4 TRBV7-3 - TRBD1 TGTGCCAGCAGCGACAGGGGAGGAGGAAACATTCAGTACTTC CASSDRGGGNIQYF
TRBJ2-1 TRBV3-1/TRBV3-2 once - TGTGCCAGCAGCCAAGTTGCGGGATACAATGAGCAGTTCTTC CASSQVAGYNEQFF
TRBJ2-5 TRBV5-6 - TRBD2 TGTGCCAGCAGCCAGGTAGTACCCGGGACTAGCGGGCCCCCGATGTACTTC CASSQVVPGTSGPPMYF
TRBJ1-4 TRBV2 - - TGTGCCAGCAGACAGTTCGCCACCCTTAATGAAAAACTGTTTTTT CASRQFATLNEKLFF
TRBJ1-1 TRBV5-1 - TRBD1 TGCGCCAGCAGCTTGGAGGGACAGGGGATCGGCACTGAAGCTTTCTTT CASSLEGQGIGTEAFF
TRBJ2-7 TRBV3-1/TRBV3-2 - TRBD1 TGTGCCAGCAGCCGACAGGGCAACTACGAGCAGTACTTC CASSRQGNYEQYF
TRBJ1-2 TRBV29-1 - - TGCAGCGCTGGGGACACGGGTAATGGCTACACCTTC CSAGDTGNGYTF
TRBJ2-1 TRBV7-9 - - TGTGCCACCATCCTAGAGTACAATGAGCAGTTCTTC CATILEYNEQFF
TRBJ1-1 TRBV28 - - TGTGCCAGCAGTTCCTTCTTGAACACTGAAGCTTTCTTT CASSSFLNTEAFF
TRBJ2-3 TRBV11-2 - TRBD2 TGTGCCAGCAGGCTGACTAGCGGGGGGACAGATACGCAGTATTTT CASRLTSGGTDTQYF
TRBJ2-1 TRBV12-1 - - TGTGCCAGCAGCGCTATTCTAGTAGTTGAGCAGTTCTTC CASSAILVVEQFF
TRBJ1-1 TRBV27 - - TGTGCCAGCAGTTACGAACCAGGGACTGAAGCTTTCTTT CASSYEPGTEAFF
TRBJ1-2 TRBV6-2/TRBV6-3 - TRBD1 TGTGCCAGCAGTTACTCGAGTGGGACAGGGCGGTATGGCTACACCTTC CASSYSSGTGRYGYTF
TRBJ1-2 TRBV19 - - TGTGCCAGTAGTACCGAACTTCTACTTAGAAATGGCTACACCTTC CASSTELLLRNGYTF
TRBJ2-6 TRBV7-2 - TRBD2 TGTGCCGGGACTAGCGGGAGGGCCGCTGGGGCCAACGTCCTGACTTTC CAGTSGRAAGANVLTF